A selection of T cell receptor beta chains follows, all from one sample in a study of beta chain features in type 1 diabetes. The method was immunoSEQ multiplex PCR; TCRdb's version includes in-frame clones alone and lacks a portion of them. The sample shows 40,000 to 65,000 clones, roughly 63% of them seen only once. The sequenced sample consisted of stem cell memory CD4+ T cells from blood. The receptors come from a woman aged 30 to 39 with type 1 diabetes. Both conserved end residues are part of each CDR3. D genes are given only for firm matches. Only some rows state a clone size, as once, few, many or a class for expanded clones.

>TRBV7-3|TRBJ2-5|TRBD2|NA|15
TGTGCCAGCAGCTTAAGGGGTGGACTAGAAGAGACCCAGTACTTC
CASSLRGGLEETQYF
>TRBV5-1|TRBJ2-1|TRBD2|NA|14
TGCGCCAGCAGGTTCGGGACTAGCGGCAATGAGCAGTTCTTC
CASRFGTSGNEQFF
>TRBV30|TRBJ2-7|NA|NA|11
TGTGCCTGGAACACCATCTACGAGCAGTACTTC
CAWNTIYEQYF
>TRBV28|TRBJ2-7|TRBD1|NA|14
TGTGCCAGCAGTTCCCCGACAGGGACCTACGAGCAGTACTTC
CASSSPTGTYEQYF
>TRBV7-9|TRBJ2-5|TRBD2|few|15
TGTGCCAGCAGCAATGGACTAGCGGGAAGAGAGACCCAGTACTTC
CASSNGLAGRETQYF
>TRBV7-2|TRBJ1-1|TRBD1|few|15
TGTGCCAGCAGAGATAGGACAGGGGGCATCACTGAAGCTTTCTTT
CASRDRTGGITEAFF
>TRBV7-2|TRBJ2-7|NA|NA|16
TGTGCCAGCAGTTTTGGGGCCAGGACAGCTTCCTACGAGCAGTACTTC
CASSFGARTASYEQYF
>TRBV7-9|TRBJ2-7|TRBD2|NA|16
TGTGCCAGCAGCGTCCGTAGCGGGAGAGGAGCCTACGAGCAGTACTTC
CASSVRSGRGAYEQYF
>TRBV5-1|TRBJ2-1|NA|NA|13
TGCGCCAGCAGCCCCCAGACTAATCATGAGCAGTTCTTC
CASSPQTNHEQFF
>TRBV10-3|TRBJ2-7|TRBD2|NA|14
TGTGCCATCAAGCCGGGACTAGCGGATTACGAGCAGTACTTC
CAIKPGLADYEQYF
>TRBV11-2|TRBJ2-4|NA|NA|14
TGTGCCAGCAGCGCCCAAGGGGTTTGGGACATTCAGTACTTC
CASSAQGVWDIQYF
>TRBV4-1|TRBJ2-1|TRBD2|NA|14
TGTGCCAGCAGCCGGCTAGCGGGGAACAATGAGCAGTTCTTC
CASSRLAGNNEQFF
>TRBV12-5|TRBJ1-1|TRBD1|NA|12
TGTGCTAGTGGGGGGACAGAAGTTGAAGCTTTCTTT
CASGGTEVEAFF
>TRBV30|TRBJ1-1|TRBD1|NA|13
TGTGCCCGGGACAGGGGGCGGAACACTGAAGCTTTCTTT
CARDRGRNTEAFF
>TRBV4-2|TRBJ1-1|NA|NA|14
TGTGCCAGCAGCCAAGCCCAGGGGCAGATTGAAGCTTTCTTT
CASSQAQGQIEAFF
>TRBV7-9|TRBJ2-1|TRBD2|NA|15
TGTGCCAGCAGCCCCCCCGGGACTAGCGGGAATGAGCAGTTCTTC
CASSPPGTSGNEQFF
>TRBV5-4|TRBJ2-1|TRBD2|NA|15
TGTGCCAGCAGCATAGCGGGAGTATCCTACAATGAGCAGTTCTTC
CASSIAGVSYNEQFF
>TRBV28|TRBJ2-7|NA|NA|12
TGTGCCAGCAATGTCGGTTCATACGAGCAGTACTTC
CASNVGSYEQYF
>TRBV11-1|TRBJ2-2|TRBD2|NA|19
TGTGCCAGCAGCTTAGCAAGTGCTAGCGGGAGTGCTGACACCGGGGAGCTGTTTTTT
CASSLASASGSADTGELFF
>TRBV19|TRBJ2-1|TRBD2|NA|15
TGTGCCAGTAGGACGCGGGGGACTACCTACAATGAGCAGTTCTTC
CASRTRGTTYNEQFF
>TRBV6-5|TRBJ2-7|TRBD2|NA|13
TGTGCCAGCAGACTAGCGGGTAACTACGAGCAGTACTTC
CASRLAGNYEQYF
>TRBV7-9|TRBJ2-2|NA|NA|14
TGTGCCAGCAGCTTAGCGACGGGCACCGGGGAGCTGTTTTTT
CASSLATGTGELFF
>TRBV29-1|TRBJ1-1|NA|few|14
TGCAGCGTTGATACGGACTCAGTGAACACTGAAGCTTTCTTT
CSVDTDSVNTEAFF
>TRBV4-2|TRBJ2-1|TRBD2|NA|16
TGTGCCAGCAGCCAAGCCCTAGCGGGAGGCTACAATGAGCAGTTCTTC
CASSQALAGGYNEQFF
>TRBV18|TRBJ2-7|TRBD1|NA|15
TGTGCCAGCTCACCCCGGGTTCGACAGGGGAACGAGCAGTACTTC
CASSPRVRQGNEQYF
>TRBV10-3|TRBJ2-7|TRBD2|NA|13
TGTGCCATCAGCACTAGCGACTCCTACGAGCAGTACTTC
CAISTSDSYEQYF
>TRBV19|TRBJ1-2|NA|NA|17
TGTGCCAGTAGTATAACCCAGGGAATTCCTCTTAACTATGGCTACACCTTC
CASSITQGIPLNYGYTF
>TRBV29-1|TRBJ2-7|NA|NA|12
TGCAGCGTTGGGACAGATTCCTACGAGCAGTACTTC
CSVGTDSYEQYF
>TRBV29-1|TRBJ2-7|NA|NA|11
TGCAGCGGGGGGGAAACCTACGAGCAGTACTTC
CSGGETYEQYF
>TRBV30|TRBJ2-5|NA|few|14
TGTGCCTGGAGTTGGACGCAGGGTGGGGAGACCCAGTACTTC
CAWSWTQGGETQYF
>TRBV19|TRBJ2-7|NA|NA|16
TGTGCCAGTAGTCACCCGGGAGTCCCAAAAAACTACGAGCAGTACTTC
CASSHPGVPKNYEQYF
>TRBV6-5|TRBJ2-5|NA|NA|12
TGTGCCAGCAGTTACAGAGGAGAGACCCAGTACTTC
CASSYRGETQYF
>TRBV29-1|TRBJ2-1|TRBD1|NA|12
TGCAGCGCCATGACAGGGTCGGATGAGCAGTTCTTC
CSAMTGSDEQFF
>TRBV9|TRBJ1-1|NA|NA|14
TGTGCCAGCAGCGAGGACAGTTATCGCACTGAAGCTTTCTTT
CASSEDSYRTEAFF
>TRBV6-5|TRBJ1-1|NA|NA|13
TGTGCCAGCAGTTACACAGGGAACACTGAAGCTTTCTTT
CASSYTGNTEAFF
>TRBV6-5|TRBJ1-1|NA|NA|15
TGTGCCAGCACTTTATCATCCCGTCGGTACACTGAAGCTTTCTTT
CASTLSSRRYTEAFF